The sample holds a few counts of the clone carrying this TCR beta chain. Its cognate antigen is unknown. Looked up from germline, CDR1 is MNHEY and CDR2 is SVGEGT. The CDR3 is 14 amino acids. The ends were cut back, 8 bases at V and 2 bases at J, with 13 bases in the middle. These data are taken from a study of blood T cells in healthy people across ages. Whole-study results and caveats: Donors of long life had a larger count of naive CD4+ cells and greater diversity than aged donors.

It was with a sample-barcoded 5' primer and a J-beta primer mix that a second PCR of roughly 7 to 12 cycles was run. A single record per CDR3 protein comes from TCRdb applying MiXCR to the 5' RACE reads. Of around 1,000,000 distinct CDR3 sequences in the sample, about 25% were seen once. This sample was shared with a second study, whose subject was T cells of mothers and their children.

Material for sequencing was blood. The TCR sequence derives from a girl aged 2-10 years in good health. The rearrangement links TRBV6-2 or TRBV6-3 to TRBJ2-1; D is uncertain. The CDR3 protein is CASARALPYNEQFF. The CDR3 bases are TGTGCCAGCGCCCGGGCACTACCCTACAATGAGCAGTTCTTC.